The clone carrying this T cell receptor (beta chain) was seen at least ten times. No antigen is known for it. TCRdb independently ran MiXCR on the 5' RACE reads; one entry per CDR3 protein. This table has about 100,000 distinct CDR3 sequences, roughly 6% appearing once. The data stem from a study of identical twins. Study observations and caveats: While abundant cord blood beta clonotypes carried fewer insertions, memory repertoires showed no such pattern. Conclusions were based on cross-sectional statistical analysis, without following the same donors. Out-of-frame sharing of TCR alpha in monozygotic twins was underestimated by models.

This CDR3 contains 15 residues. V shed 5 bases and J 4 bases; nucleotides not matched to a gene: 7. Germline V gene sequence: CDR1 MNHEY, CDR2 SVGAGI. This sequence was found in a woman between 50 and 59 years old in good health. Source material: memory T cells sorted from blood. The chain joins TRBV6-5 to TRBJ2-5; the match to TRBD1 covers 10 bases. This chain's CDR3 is CASSRQGARGETQYF. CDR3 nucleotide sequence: TGTGCCAGCAGTAGACAGGGGGCGCGGGGAGAGACCCAGTACTTC.